This T cell receptor beta chain was documented in a study of regulatory T cells in long-lasting Graves disease. According to the study, TCR beta libraries were built with iRepertoire HTBI primers and CDR3-region Arm-PCR. TCRdb itself ran the multiplex PCR reads through MiXCR, one entry per CDR3 protein. The repertoire includes a few hundred thousand distinct CDR3 sequences, approximately 25% of them detected once, and 25% to 35% sits in the top ten. This clonotype appeared many times. Its matching antigen is unknown. Whole-study findings and limits: There was favoring of TRBV28, TRBJ1-2 and TRBJ2-5 in persistent disease.

This sample's time point: persistent/refractory GD, antithyroid drugs over 5 years with positive TRAb. Following extraction of RNA from PBMCs, that RNA was used to make the TCR library. V was pared by 5 bases and J by 0 bases, with 13 bases of the junction left unmatched. Germline V gives CDR1 SNHLY, CDR2 FYNNEI. The CDR3 runs to 19 residues. Source: peripheral blood mononuclear cells (PBMCs), taken when the disease was refractory, from a patient treated with antithyroid drugs. V usage is TRBV2 and J usage is TRBJ2-6; 7 bases line up with TRBD1. The origin of this receptor is a woman between 35 and 50 years old with Graves disease. The CDR3 protein is CASSLSGGQPFSGANVLTF. CDR3 sequence (DNA): TGTGCCAGCAGTCTATCAGGGGGACAGCCCTTCTCTGGGGCCAACGTCCTGACTTTC.